This TCR beta chain was observed in a study of T-cell memory formation after mild COVID-19 listed by TCRdb under 2021. Regarding the study in general: TCR sequence clusters from the two donors were largely donor specific. The cohort was made up of two young adult volunteers, one female and one male, who were previously healthy. T-cell clones expanding and contracting after mild COVID-19 in a couple of donors were tracked by longitudinal TCRalpha and TCRbeta repertoire sequencing.

Ficoll-Paque density gradient centrifugation was used to isolate PBMCs. Regarding this clonotype: Its antigen has not been determined. No quality values exist for individual bases; no much larger clone is one base distant.

Study-wide conclusions, independent of this receptor: Some responding clones were found in pre-infection memory, which suggests that pre-existing cross-reactive memory T cells took part in the SARS-CoV-2 response. Contracting CD4+ clones were found mainly in CM and EM memory subsets, while CD8+ clones were enriched in EMRA. Balanced CD4/CD8 phenotypes were observed for clones contracting from day 15 to 85, whereas a bias towards CD4+ was observed for a second wave of clones expanding from day 15 to 37. The second-wave clones that peaked on day 37 were not confirmed to be SARS-CoV-2 specific. Only a couple of mild cases were covered in the study, and larger cohorts including severe cases with pre-infection samples were considered necessary.

Sequenced on an Illumina NovaSeq 6000. Using 5'RACE with constant-segment primers, TCRalpha and TCRbeta cDNA libraries were constructed, with sample barcodes and unique molecular identifiers added in the process. RNA was extracted from every sample with Trizol reagent. Amplification of the libraries took two PCR steps, and the second step added a second sample barcode plus Illumina TruSeq adapters. The libraries were sequenced on an Illumina NovaSeq using 2 x 150 bp paired-end reads. The study's own analysis went as follows. With migec v1.2.7, reads were demultiplexed and then collapsed into UMI-guided consensus sequences. Using mixcr v2.1.11, UMI consensuses were aligned to TRA and TRB V and J templates and then assembled into clonotypes. Clonotypes were classified as expanded or contracted when called significant by both edgeR and NoisET, with noise models trained on biological replicates. For edgeR calls, the thresholds were a false discovery rate-adjusted p below 0.01 and a log2 fold-change of 1. As an exploratory analysis of dynamics, max-normalized trajectories of the 1000 most abundant clonotypes were examined by PCA with hierarchical clustering. Separately sequenced CD4+ and CD8+ repertoires were used to assign the CD4 or CD8 phenotype of responding clones. TCRdb trimmed public reads at Q25 via fastp, called clones via MiXCR and kept in-frame beta chains. Identical CDR3 protein sequences are pooled into one entry, listed with their most common genes and DNA. The V and J calls shown here were made by TCRdb, not taken from the authors' results. The sample table lists 400,000 or so distinct CDR3 sequences, around 20% of them with a count of one. The top ten clones comprise roughly 8.4% of the sample.

This TCR derives from an adult woman who had mild COVID-19 (a few samples of this study predate the infection). The sample titles of this study are shuffled in the database, so cell type and time point are left out; the donor was told from shared clones. Sequenced sample: PBMCs or a T cell subset sorted from them (not recorded which).

Read as DNA, the sequence is TGTGCCATCCAATCGGGACAGTATTACGAGCAGTACTTC. Its amino acids are CAIQSGQYYEQYF. The chain joins TRBV7-9 to TRBJ2-7, with 7 junctional bases fitting TRBD1. V and J are trimmed by 10 bases and 4 bases, and the gene matches miss 10 bases of the junction. There are 13 amino acids in the CDR3, from cysteine to phenylalanine inclusive. Kept here is only the CDR3 DNA, which spans 39 bases and is read in frame from base 1. The germline V gene (reference sequence) yields SEHNR for CDR1 and FQNEAQ for CDR2. Joined to the reference TRBV7-9 and TRBJ2-7 proteins, this CDR3 gives the full variable domain: DTGVSQNPRHKITKRGQNVTFRCDPISEHNRLYWYRQTLGQGPEFLTYFQNEAQLEKSRLLSDRFSAERPKGSFSTLEIQRTEQGDSAMYLCAIQSGQYYEQYFGPGTRLTVT.